This T cell receptor (beta chain) comes out of a study of T cell responses to AZD1222 COVID-19 vaccine. TCRdb's table, derived via immunoSEQ multiplex PCR, lists solely in-frame clones and lacks some. The table shows about 200,000 clones, with more than 80% occurring only once. After removal of 6 bases from V and 0 bases from J, the junction contained 3 bases not matched to a gene. This CDR3 contains 14 residues. Germline loops: CDR1 LNHDA, CDR2 SQIVND (reference sequence). Sequenced here: peripheral blood, sampled 28 days after the second dose of the MenACWY control vaccine. This TCR came from an adult who received the MenACWY meningococcal vaccine as a control. The V gene is TRBV19, the J gene TRBJ1-1; 8 bases align to TRBD1. CDR3 residues: CASRTTGVNTEAFF. Here the CDR3 DNA reads TGTGCCAGTAGGACGACAGGGGTGAACACTGAAGCTTTCTTT.